This is a list of T cell receptor beta chains from one sample in a study of cytomegalovirus exposure and HLA in healthy donors. The repertoire was sequenced with immunoSEQ multiplex PCR; TCRdb's copy has only in-frame clones and lacks some. The sample has 95,000 to 150,000 clones, 80% seen once; the top ten hold around 1.3%. The sample comprised PBMCs. The receptors were sampled from a female donor in good health and CMV-seronegative. Each CDR3 is given with its conserved first and last residue. The order of the fields is D gene, J gene, clone size, V gene, CDR3 protein, CDR3 DNA. A D gene is named only where the DNA matches it firmly. Clone size is not always given. Where it is, it says once, few, many or a class for expanded clones.

D gene: NA; J gene: TRBJ2-3; clone size: NA; V gene: TRBV7-7; CDR3 protein: CASSLAGGATQYF; CDR3 DNA: TGTGCCAGCAGCTTAGCAGGGGGAGCTACGCAGTATTTT
D gene: TRBD1; J gene: TRBJ1-1; clone size: NA; V gene: TRBV18; CDR3 protein: CASSTLDRDSEAFF; CDR3 DNA: TGTGCCAGCTCTACTCTCGACCGGGACAGTGAAGCTTTCTTT
D gene: TRBD1; J gene: TRBJ1-1; clone size: once; V gene: TRBV6-5; CDR3 protein: CASSPSDRATEAFF; CDR3 DNA: TGTGCCAGCAGTCCCTCTGACAGGGCCACTGAAGCTTTCTTT
D gene: NA; J gene: TRBJ2-7; clone size: NA; V gene: TRBV28; CDR3 protein: CASSFGTLGTSYEQYF; CDR3 DNA: TGTGCCAGCAGTTTCGGAACCCTCGGGACATCCTACGAGCAGTACTTC
D gene: TRBD1; J gene: TRBJ2-5; clone size: NA; V gene: TRBV2; CDR3 protein: CASSQTRTGAIETQYF; CDR3 DNA: TGTGCCAGCAGTCAAACCCGGACAGGGGCAATAGAGACCCAGTACTTC
D gene: NA; J gene: TRBJ2-1; clone size: NA; V gene: TRBV9; CDR3 protein: CASSVNSYYNEQFF; CDR3 DNA: TGTGCCAGCAGCGTTAACAGCTACTACAATGAGCAGTTCTTC
D gene: NA; J gene: TRBJ2-2; clone size: NA; V gene: TRBV2; CDR3 protein: CASSEVPGVSGELFF; CDR3 DNA: TGTGCCAGCAGTGAAGTTCCAGGGGTGAGCGGGGAGCTGTTTTTT
D gene: TRBD1; J gene: TRBJ2-5; clone size: NA; V gene: TRBV10-2; CDR3 protein: CASSWTGQETQYF; CDR3 DNA: TGCGCCAGCAGTTGGACAGGGCAAGAGACCCAGTACTTC
D gene: TRBD2; J gene: TRBJ2-3; clone size: NA; V gene: TRBV5-1; CDR3 protein: CASSSGTSGGAADTQYF; CDR3 DNA: TGCGCCAGCAGCTCGGGGACTAGCGGGGGGGCAGCAGATACGCAGTATTTT
D gene: TRBD1; J gene: TRBJ1-2; clone size: NA; V gene: TRBV4-1; CDR3 protein: CASSETGAGYGYTF; CDR3 DNA: TGCGCCAGCAGCGAGACAGGGGCTGGGTATGGCTACACCTTC
D gene: NA; J gene: TRBJ1-4; clone size: NA; V gene: TRBV15; CDR3 protein: CATSRDRGTNEKLFF; CDR3 DNA: TGTGCCACCAGCAGGGACAGAGGAACTAATGAAAAACTGTTTTTT
D gene: NA; J gene: TRBJ2-5; clone size: NA; V gene: TRBV27; CDR3 protein: CASSSWGGETQYF; CDR3 DNA: TGTGCCAGCAGTTCCTGGGGCGGAGAGACCCAGTACTTC
D gene: TRBD2; J gene: TRBJ2-5; clone size: NA; V gene: TRBV6-1; CDR3 protein: CASVRTSARETQYF; CDR3 DNA: TGTGCCAGCGTAAGGACTAGCGCACGGGAGACCCAGTACTTC
D gene: NA; J gene: TRBJ1-2; clone size: NA; V gene: TRBV2; CDR3 protein: CASDGGSGGYTF; CDR3 DNA: TGTGCCAGTGATGGGGGCTCGGGTGGCTACACCTTC
D gene: NA; J gene: TRBJ1-1; clone size: once; V gene: TRBV18; CDR3 protein: CASSPEYTNTEAFF; CDR3 DNA: TGTGCCAGCTCACCAGAGTATACGAACACTGAAGCTTTCTTT
D gene: TRBD1; J gene: TRBJ2-3; clone size: NA; V gene: TRBV5-1; CDR3 protein: CASSLAGQDTDTQYF; CDR3 DNA: TGCGCCAGCAGCTTGGCGGGACAGGACACAGATACGCAGTATTTT
D gene: NA; J gene: TRBJ2-2; clone size: NA; V gene: TRBV19; CDR3 protein: CATKRGIGGPGELFF; CDR3 DNA: TGTGCCACCAAAAGGGGAATCGGGGGACCCGGGGAGCTGTTTTTT
D gene: NA; J gene: TRBJ2-7; clone size: once; V gene: TRBV5-1; CDR3 protein: CASSANTGNYEQYF; CDR3 DNA: TGCGCCAGCAGCGCCAACACAGGTAACTACGAGCAGTACTTC
D gene: NA; J gene: TRBJ2-7; clone size: NA; V gene: TRBV10-1; CDR3 protein: CASSETVSGSYEQYF; CDR3 DNA: TGCGCCAGCAGTGAGACGGTGTCAGGGTCCTACGAGCAGTACTTC
D gene: TRBD2; J gene: TRBJ2-5; clone size: NA; V gene: TRBV5-4; CDR3 protein: CASRATGGIVETQYF; CDR3 DNA: TGTGCCAGCAGGGCAACCGGGGGGATCGTCGAGACCCAGTACTTC
D gene: TRBD1; J gene: TRBJ1-1; clone size: NA; V gene: TRBV6-5; CDR3 protein: CASSYGDREAFF; CDR3 DNA: TGTGCCAGCAGTTACGGGGACAGGGAAGCTTTCTTT
D gene: TRBD1; J gene: TRBJ1-2; clone size: NA; V gene: TRBV6-6; CDR3 protein: CASSSRTGQYGYTF; CDR3 DNA: TGTGCCAGCAGTTCCCGGACAGGCCAATATGGCTACACCTTC
D gene: NA; J gene: TRBJ2-3; clone size: NA; V gene: TRBV5-1; CDR3 protein: CASSLAGQTIATDTQYF; CDR3 DNA: TGCGCCAGCAGCTTGGCTGGACAGACTATAGCCACAGATACGCAGTATTTT
D gene: TRBD1; J gene: TRBJ1-4; clone size: NA; V gene: TRBV11-2; CDR3 protein: CASSYRGAGNEKLFF; CDR3 DNA: TGTGCCAGCAGCTACAGGGGCGCGGGTAATGAAAAACTGTTTTTT
D gene: NA; J gene: TRBJ2-3; clone size: once; V gene: TRBV27; CDR3 protein: CASSLIAPTDTQYF; CDR3 DNA: TGTGCCAGCAGTTTAATAGCTCCCACAGATACGCAGTATTTT
D gene: NA; J gene: TRBJ1-1; clone size: NA; V gene: TRBV27; CDR3 protein: CASSLSQVTFNTEAFF; CDR3 DNA: TGTGCCAGCAGTTTATCGCAGGTTACGTTTAACACTGAAGCTTTCTTT
D gene: TRBD1; J gene: TRBJ1-4; clone size: NA; V gene: TRBV7-9; CDR3 protein: CASSADRVEKLFF; CDR3 DNA: TGTGCCAGCAGCGCCGACAGGGTAGAAAAACTGTTTTTT
D gene: TRBD2; J gene: TRBJ2-3; clone size: NA; V gene: TRBV28; CDR3 protein: CASRPGLAGGTQYF; CDR3 DNA: TGTGCCAGCAGGCCCGGACTAGCCGGAGGTACGCAGTATTTT
D gene: TRBD1; J gene: TRBJ1-1; clone size: few; V gene: TRBV9; CDR3 protein: CASSGTGTGPFF; CDR3 DNA: TGTGCCAGCAGCGGCACCGGGACAGGCCCTTTCTTT
D gene: TRBD1; J gene: TRBJ1-1; clone size: once; V gene: TRBV6-5; CDR3 protein: CASITTGGEAFF; CDR3 DNA: TGTGCCAGCATTACAACAGGGGGCGAAGCTTTCTTT
D gene: NA; J gene: TRBJ1-2; clone size: NA; V gene: TRBV5-1; CDR3 protein: CASSGDIYGYTF; CDR3 DNA: TGCGCCAGCAGCGGGGACATCTATGGCTACACCTTC
D gene: TRBD1; J gene: TRBJ2-2; clone size: NA; V gene: TRBV2; CDR3 protein: CASMYQGAGGELFF; CDR3 DNA: TGTGCCAGCATGTACCAGGGGGCCGGCGGGGAGCTGTTTTTT
D gene: TRBD2; J gene: TRBJ2-1; clone size: NA; V gene: TRBV4-1; CDR3 protein: CASSQGRARGRAENEQFF; CDR3 DNA: TGCGCCAGCAGCCAAGGGAGGGCGCGAGGGAGGGCCGAAAATGAGCAGTTCTTC
D gene: NA; J gene: TRBJ2-7; clone size: NA; V gene: TRBV25-1; CDR3 protein: CASSAGGSYEQYF; CDR3 DNA: TGTGCCAGCAGCGCCGGGGGCTCCTACGAGCAGTACTTC
D gene: TRBD1; J gene: TRBJ1-2; clone size: NA; V gene: TRBV6-5; CDR3 protein: CASGQGQGIYGYTF; CDR3 DNA: TGTGCCAGCGGCCAGGGACAGGGGATCTATGGCTACACCTTC
D gene: TRBD2; J gene: TRBJ2-5; clone size: NA; V gene: TRBV5-6; CDR3 protein: CASSLSSGRLQETQYF; CDR3 DNA: TGTGCCAGCAGCTTGAGTAGCGGGAGGCTACAAGAGACCCAGTACTTC
D gene: TRBD1; J gene: TRBJ1-4; clone size: NA; V gene: TRBV5-6; CDR3 protein: CASSLVQGGKLFF; CDR3 DNA: TGTGCCAGCAGCTTGGTCCAGGGGGGAAAACTGTTTTTT
D gene: NA; J gene: TRBJ2-7; clone size: NA; V gene: TRBV9; CDR3 protein: CASSVGLGGQQYF; CDR3 DNA: TGTGCCAGCAGCGTAGGGTTGGGGGGGCAGCAGTACTTC
D gene: NA; J gene: TRBJ2-2; clone size: NA; V gene: TRBV5-5; CDR3 protein: CASSYGVRTGELFF; CDR3 DNA: TGTGCCAGCAGCTACGGGGTTCGCACCGGGGAGCTGTTTTTT
D gene: NA; J gene: TRBJ1-5; clone size: once; V gene: TRBV2; CDR3 protein: CASSVAASNQPQHF; CDR3 DNA: TGTGCCAGCAGTGTAGCAGCTAGCAATCAGCCCCAGCATTTT
D gene: TRBD1; J gene: TRBJ1-1; clone size: NA; V gene: TRBV5-1; CDR3 protein: CASSRTTGWDTEAFF; CDR3 DNA: TGCGCCAGCAGCCGTACGACAGGGTGGGACACTGAAGCTTTCTTT
D gene: TRBD1; J gene: TRBJ1-1; clone size: NA; V gene: TRBV18; CDR3 protein: CASSPDRGPNTEAFF; CDR3 DNA: TGTGCCAGCTCACCCGACAGGGGCCCCAACACTGAAGCTTTCTTT
D gene: NA; J gene: TRBJ1-6; clone size: NA; V gene: TRBV9; CDR3 protein: CASSAPGLSYNSPLHF; CDR3 DNA: TGTGCCAGCAGCGCCCCAGGGCTCTCCTATAATTCACCCCTCCACTTT
D gene: TRBD1; J gene: TRBJ1-5; clone size: NA; V gene: TRBV6-6; CDR3 protein: CASSPPGQGKGQPQHF; CDR3 DNA: TGTGCCAGCAGTCCACCGGGACAGGGGAAGGGCCAGCCCCAGCATTTT
D gene: TRBD2; J gene: TRBJ2-2; clone size: NA; V gene: TRBV28; CDR3 protein: CASSIRLAGGRDVGELFF; CDR3 DNA: TGTGCCAGCAGTATCAGACTAGCGGGGGGGCGCGACGTCGGGGAGCTGTTTTTT
D gene: NA; J gene: TRBJ2-7; clone size: once; V gene: TRBV10-2; CDR3 protein: CASSRKRDFMSSEQYF; CDR3 DNA: TGCGCCAGCAGTAGAAAAAGGGACTTTATGTCTAGTGAGCAGTACTTC
D gene: TRBD1; J gene: TRBJ2-7; clone size: NA; V gene: TRBV10-3; CDR3 protein: CAISEGAGQGFDEQYF; CDR3 DNA: TGTGCCATCAGTGAGGGAGCCGGACAGGGTTTCGACGAGCAGTACTTC
D gene: NA; J gene: TRBJ1-2; clone size: NA; V gene: TRBV2; CDR3 protein: CASSERRDGYTF; CDR3 DNA: TGTGCCAGCAGTGAACGTCGTGATGGCTACACCTTC
D gene: TRBD2; J gene: TRBJ2-7; clone size: NA; V gene: TRBV30; CDR3 protein: CAGGGLAYEQYF; CDR3 DNA: TGTGCCGGGGGGGGGTTAGCCTACGAGCAGTACTTC
D gene: TRBD1; J gene: TRBJ1-4; clone size: NA; V gene: TRBV7-8; CDR3 protein: CASSLRTGWEKLFF; CDR3 DNA: TGTGCCAGCAGCTTAAGGACAGGATGGGAAAAACTGTTTTTT
D gene: TRBD1; J gene: TRBJ1-3; clone size: NA; V gene: TRBV9; CDR3 protein: CASSVVPVSTGVNTIYF; CDR3 DNA: TGTGCCAGCAGCGTAGTCCCAGTCTCGACAGGGGTGAACACCATATATTTT
D gene: NA; J gene: TRBJ1-1; clone size: NA; V gene: TRBV28; CDR3 protein: CASSTGNTEAFF; CDR3 DNA: TGTGCCAGCAGTACCGGGAACACTGAAGCTTTCTTT
D gene: NA; J gene: TRBJ1-2; clone size: NA; V gene: TRBV9; CDR3 protein: CASSVSGGDFYGYTF; CDR3 DNA: TGTGCCAGCAGCGTATCGGGGGGCGATTTCTATGGCTACACCTTC
D gene: TRBD1; J gene: TRBJ2-2; clone size: NA; V gene: TRBV11-2; CDR3 protein: CASSLVGQGTGELFF; CDR3 DNA: TGTGCCAGCAGCTTAGTTGGACAGGGGACCGGGGAGCTGTTTTTT
D gene: NA; J gene: TRBJ1-1; clone size: NA; V gene: TRBV10-1; CDR3 protein: CASSESDRTEAFF; CDR3 DNA: TGCGCCAGCAGTGAGTCCGATCGGACTGAAGCTTTCTTT
D gene: TRBD2; J gene: TRBJ2-7; clone size: NA; V gene: TRBV2; CDR3 protein: CASSHPRTSYEQYF; CDR3 DNA: TGTGCCAGCAGTCATCCCAGGACTAGCTACGAGCAGTACTTC
D gene: TRBD2; J gene: TRBJ2-5; clone size: NA; V gene: TRBV18; CDR3 protein: CASSGPGLEETQYF; CDR3 DNA: TGTGCCAGCTCAGGCCCGGGACTAGAAGAGACCCAGTACTTC